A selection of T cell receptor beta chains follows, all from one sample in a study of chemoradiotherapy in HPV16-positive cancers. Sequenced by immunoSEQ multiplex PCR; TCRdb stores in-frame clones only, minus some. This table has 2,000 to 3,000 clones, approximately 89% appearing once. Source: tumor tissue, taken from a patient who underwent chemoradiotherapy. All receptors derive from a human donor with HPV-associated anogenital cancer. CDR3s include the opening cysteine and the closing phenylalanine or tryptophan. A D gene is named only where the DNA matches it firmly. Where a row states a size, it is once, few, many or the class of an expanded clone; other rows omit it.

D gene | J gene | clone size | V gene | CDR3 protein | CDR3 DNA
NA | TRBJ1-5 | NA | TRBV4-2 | CASSQAWTASNQPQHF | TGTGCCAGCAGCCAAGCTTGGACGGCGAGCAATCAGCCCCAGCATTTT
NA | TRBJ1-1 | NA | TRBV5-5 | CASSLFWQKNTEAFF | TGTGCCAGCAGCTTGTTCTGGCAGAAGAACACTGAAGCTTTCTTT
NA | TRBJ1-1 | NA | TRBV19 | CASSIKTNTEAFF | TGTGCCAGTAGTATTAAGACGAACACTGAAGCTTTCTTT
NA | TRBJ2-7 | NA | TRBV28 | CASSLPSTYEQYF | TGTGCCAGCAGTTTACCCTCAACCTACGAGCAGTACTTC
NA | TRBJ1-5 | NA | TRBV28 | CASTTKAGYQPQHF | TGTGCCAGCACCACAAAGGCGGGGTATCAGCCCCAGCATTTT
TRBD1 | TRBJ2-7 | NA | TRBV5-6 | CASSFGQGTYEQYF | TGTGCCAGCAGCTTCGGACAGGGCACCTACGAGCAGTACTTC
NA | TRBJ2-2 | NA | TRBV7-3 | CASSFMSNAGELFF | TGTGCCAGCAGCTTCATGAGTAATGCCGGGGAGCTGTTTTTT
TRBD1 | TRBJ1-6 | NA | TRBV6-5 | CASSYLQGGFSPLHF | TGTGCCAGCAGTTACCTTCAGGGGGGATTTTCACCCCTCCACTTT
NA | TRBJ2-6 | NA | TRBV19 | CASSMSGTVDVLTF | TGTGCCAGTAGTATGAGCGGGACAGTGGACGTCCTGACTTTC
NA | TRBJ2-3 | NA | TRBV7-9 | CASSLEGNTQYF | TGTGCCAGCAGCTTAGAGGGGAACACGCAGTATTTT
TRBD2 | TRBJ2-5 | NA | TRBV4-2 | CASSQLSGGETQYF | TGTGCCAGCAGCCAACTTAGCGGGGGGGAGACCCAGTACTTC
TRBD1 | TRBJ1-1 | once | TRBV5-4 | CASTQNRQGGTFF | TGTGCCAGCACCCAGAATAGACAGGGCGGTACTTTCTTT
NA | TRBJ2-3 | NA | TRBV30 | CAWSRLDGRSGF | TGTGCCTGGAGCCGACTAGACGGCCGCAGTGGTTTT
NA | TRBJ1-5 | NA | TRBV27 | CASSLWAGQPQHF | TGTGCCAGCAGTTTATGGGCAGGCCAGCCCCAGCATTTT
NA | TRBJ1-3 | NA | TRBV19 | CATRITAGAGNTIYF | TGTGCCACCCGGATAACAGCCGGGGCCGGGAACACCATATATTTT
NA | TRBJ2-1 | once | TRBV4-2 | CASSQDRLAINEQFF | TGTGCCAGCAGCCAAGATCGGCTAGCGATAAATGAGCAGTTCTTC
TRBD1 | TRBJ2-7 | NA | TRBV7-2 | CASSLAGTVYEQYF | TGTGCCAGCAGCTTGGCCGGGACAGTCTACGAGCAGTACTTC
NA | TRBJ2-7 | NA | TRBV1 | CTSSQVGTGDYEQYF | TGCACCAGCAGCCAAGTTGGGACAGGGGACTACGAGCAGTACTTC
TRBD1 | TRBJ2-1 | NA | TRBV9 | CASSVTGGPYNEQFF | TGTGCCAGCAGTGTTACAGGGGGCCCTTACAATGAGCAGTTCTTC